Each of the 16 T cell receptor beta chains below was sequenced from the same sample in a study of T-cell memory formation after mild COVID-19. TCRdb processed the 5' RACE reads anew with MiXCR; each CDR3 protein has one entry. In the table there are 120,000 to 150,000 distinct CDR3 sequences, around 14% of which are singletons. The sample consisted of PBMCs or a T cell subset sorted from them (not recorded which). The origin of the receptors is an adult woman who had mild COVID-19 (a few samples of this study predate the infection). Cell type and time point are not known.

This clonotype was counted only a few times. The V and J genes are TRBV5-1 and TRBJ2-3; D is ambiguous. Germline lookup yields CDR1 SGHRS and CDR2 YFSETQ. Trimming took off 4 bases at V and 5 bases at J, with 11 bases between the two ends. The CDR3 consists of 13 residues. DNA of the CDR3: TGCGCCAGCAGCCTGGGTCGAATAGATACGCAGTATTTT. Amino acid sequence: CASSLGRIDTQYF.

J is TRBJ2-7 and V is TRBV6-1; 9 positions match TRBD1. This CDR3 spans 15 amino acids. In germline, CDR1 is MNHNS, CDR2 SASEGT. V was pared by 1 base and J by 6 bases, with 7 bases of the junction left unmatched. CDR3 amino acids: CASSEETGGPTEQYF. The CDR3 nucleotides are TGTGCCAGCAGTGAAGAGACAGGGGGACCGACCGAGCAGTACTTC.

The chain carries TRBV4-1 and TRBJ2-1, with 11 bases fitting TRBD2. The CDR3 has 15 amino acids. The V gene end was trimmed by 4 bases and the J gene end by 3 bases; junction bases not matched to a gene: 2. CDR1 and CDR2 (germline): MGHRA, YSYEKL. This CDR3 is CASSPTSGDYNEQFF. The CDR3 bases are TGCGCCAGCAGCCCGACTAGCGGGGACTACAATGAGCAGTTCTTC.

The chain uses TRBV20-1 and TRBJ2-7; D call uncertain. The V gene's germline CDR1 is DFQATT and CDR2 SNEGSKA (reference sequence). V was shortened by 1 base and J by 2 bases, with 12 bases between the two germline ends. This CDR3 contains 14 residues. The DNA of the CDR3 is TGCAGTGCTAGAGTGGCACAGAGTACCTACGAGCAGTACTTC. Its protein is CSARVAQSTYEQYF.

This clonotype appeared a few times. The chain combines TRBV7-9 with TRBJ2-5, with D possibly matching TRBD2 (7 bases). The V end lost 2 bases, the J end lost 0 bases, and 16 bases lay between the germline ends. The CDR3 runs 17 residues. Germline V gene data show CDR1 as SEHNR and CDR2 as FQNEAQ (reference sequence). The CDR3 DNA reads as TGTGCCAGCAGCTTAACGGGGGGCCCCTGGAACCAAGAGACCCAGTACTTC. This gives the protein CASSLTGGPWNQETQYF.

This clonotype was seen more than once but under ten times. The CDR3 here is CASSQRGEAFF. The CDR3 DNA sequence: TGTGCCAGCAGCCAAAGAGGGGAAGCTTTCTTT. The J gene is TRBJ1-1, the V gene TRBV11-2; the D is unclear. The CDR3 covers 11 residues. CDR1 and CDR2 from the germline V gene are SGHAT and FQNNGV. V was clipped by 5 bases and J by 8 bases, with 9 bases between them.

The rearrangement links TRBV27 to TRBJ1-1, with D possibly matching TRBD1 (5 bases). Germline V CDR1 and CDR2: MNHEY, SMNVEV (reference sequence). The CDR3 has 12 residues. V was clipped by 5 bases and J by 5 bases, with 9 bases between them. The CDR3 bases are TGTGCCAGCAGTGGAGGGGTGACTGAAGCTTTCTTT. It encodes CASSGGVTEAFF.

Only a few counts were recorded for this clonotype. J is TRBJ1-2 and V is TRBV4-3; D call uncertain. Trimming pared 1 base from V and 1 base from J, leaving 10 bases between. Per germline, CDR1 LGHNA and CDR2 YSLEER. The CDR3 has 15 amino acids. The CDR3 DNA is TGCGCCAGCAGCCAAGGGCAGAATCTTAACTATGGCTACACCTTC. Translating it yields CASSQGQNLNYGYTF.

This clonotype was seen more than once but under ten times. It may be a read error: a sequence one base away is much more abundant. The chain has TRBV12-3 or TRBV12-4 and TRBJ2-7; D call uncertain. The CDR3 loop spans 11 amino acids. V dropped 6 bases and J dropped 0 bases, with 3 bases sitting between them. CDR3 nucleotides: TGTGCCAGCAGGTACTCCTACGAGCAGTACTTC. Its translation: CASRYSYEQYF.

The genes are TRBV12-3 or TRBV12-4 and TRBJ2-7; 7 bases are shared with TRBD1. The CDR3 is 15 amino acids. V lost 3 bases to trimming and J lost 5 bases; unmatched junction nucleotides: 10. The CDR3 DNA sequence: TGTGCCAGCAGTTTCATTTCAGGGGGTATCGACGAGCAGTACTTC. This codes for CASSFISGGIDEQYF.

V gene TRBV27 combines with J gene TRBJ2-7; either TRBD1 or TRBD2 may fit D (6 bases each). Between the trimmed V and J ends, which lost 2 bases and 4 bases, there was a span of 12 bases. In germline, CDR1 is MNHEY, CDR2 SMNVEV (reference sequence). This CDR3 comprises 14 residues. CDR3 sequence reads: CASSLTGAVYEQYF. The CDR3 DNA reads TGTGCCAGCAGTTTAACGGGGGCGGTTTACGAGCAGTACTTC.

A few counts support this clonotype. The rearrangement uses TRBV9 and TRBJ2-1; the D gene could be TRBD1 or TRBD2 (5 bases each). Trimming left V 4 bases short and J 6 bases short, with 17 bases between. From germline, CDR1 is SGDLS and CDR2 YYNGEE. This CDR3 has 15 amino acids. CDR3 region: CASSPGAGASNEQFF. DNA for the CDR3: TGTGCCAGCAGCCCCGGGGCCGGGGCTAGCAATGAGCAGTTCTTC.

This clonotype was counted between two and nine times. The chain joins TRBV12-3 or TRBV12-4 to TRBJ1-5, with TRBD1 matching 9 bases. The J segment lost 5 bases and the V segment lost 4 bases, leaving 9 bases of the junction unmatched. The CDR3 length is 16 residues. CDR3 nucleotides: TGTGCCAGCAGTTCCAACAGGGGGCTAGATCATCAGCCCCAGCATTTT. This gives the protein CASSSNRGLDHQPQHF.

This clonotype was picked up many times. The chain couples TRBV2 to TRBJ2-7; the D is unclear. Trimming pared 6 bases from V and 0 bases from J, leaving 9 bases between. In germline, CDR1 is SNHLY, CDR2 FYNNEI. The CDR3 is 13 amino acids. CDR3 in amino acids: CASSPRFSYEQYF. CDR3 sequence (DNA): TGTGCCAGCAGCCCAAGATTCTCCTACGAGCAGTACTTC. Full variable domain (missing parts from reference TRBV2 and TRBJ2-7): EPEVTQTPSHQVTQMGQEVILRCVPISNHLYFYWYRQILGQKVEFLVSFYNNEISEKSEIFDDQFSVERPDGSNFTLKIRSTKLEDSAMYFCASSPRFSYEQYFGPGTRLTVT.

This clonotype was picked up a small number of times. The gene calls are TRBV12-3 or TRBV12-4 and TRBJ1-1, with D unclear. The CDR3 is made up of 12 amino acids. Trimming removed 6 bases from V and 6 bases from J, with 11 bases in between. Written as DNA, the CDR3 is TGTGCCAGCAGCCATCACCGCTCTGAAGCTTTCTTT. Translation: CASSHHRSEAFF.

This clonotype was picked up a small number of times. This chain links TRBV5-1 with TRBJ2-3, with unresolved D. Trimming took 0 bases from V and 0 from J, leaving 11 bases between them. The CDR3 is 16 residues long. Germline V gene sequence: CDR1 SGHRS, CDR2 YFSETQ. As DNA, the CDR3 is TGCGCCAGCAGCTTGGAGGCACGCCCTAGCACAGATACGCAGTATTTT. Translated: CASSLEARPSTDTQYF.